The 21 T cell receptor beta chains below were found in one sample sequenced in a study of blood T cell repertoires in COVID-19. The table came from immunoSEQ multiplex PCR; TCRdb's copy has only in-frame clones and leaves some out. The data show roughly 60,000 clones, with approximately 85% seen just once and roughly an eighth held by the top ten. Sequencing input: peripheral blood. The receptor source for this set is a human donor in a cohort sampled during active COVID-19.

This clone was detected a few times. The chain combines TRBV14 with TRBJ1-5, with D tentatively TRBD1 (5 bases). V lost 4 bases, J lost 2 bases, and 12 bases lay in between. The CDR3 covers 15 residues. The V gene's germline CDR1 is SGHDN and CDR2 FVKESK. The DNA of the CDR3 is TGTGCCAGCAGCCCGATCGGGGGAGGCAATCAGCCCCAGCATTTT. Encoded protein: CASSPIGGGNQPQHF.

CDR3 sequence reads: CASSQDISGRVSSYEQYF. The CDR3, as DNA: TGTGCCAGCAGCCAAGATATTAGCGGGAGGGTTAGCTCCTACGAGCAGTACTTC. The chain uses TRBV3-1 (or the pseudogene TRBV3-2) and TRBJ2-7; 11 bases map to TRBD2. V was pared by 0 bases and J by 0 bases, with 7 bases of the junction left unmatched. Germline loops: CDR1 LGHDT, CDR2 YNNKEL (reference sequence). This CDR3 has 18 amino acids.

The chain joins TRBV6-6 to TRBJ1-6, with 9 bases aligning to TRBD1. Germline CDR1 is MNHNY and CDR2 is SVGAGI (reference sequence). The CDR3 totals 16 residues. Trimming at V came to 5 bases and at J to 7 bases, leaving 9 bases not matched to a gene. The CDR3 reads CASSRTGGRRNSPLHF. CDR3 bases: TGTGCCAGCAGTCGAACAGGGGGCAGGAGAAATTCACCCCTCCACTTT.

The V gene is TRBV11-1, the J gene TRBJ1-1; maybe TRBD1 (5 bases). Germline values: CDR1 SGHAT, CDR2 FQDESV (reference sequence). V was pared by 3 bases and J by 5 bases, with 10 bases between. The CDR3 extends over 13 amino acids. The CDR3 DNA sequence: TGTGCCAGCAGCTTGACAGCGTATACTGAAGCTTTCTTT. Its protein product is CASSLTAYTEAFF.

The chain combines TRBV5-4 with TRBJ2-3, with D perhaps matching TRBD2 (7 bases). CDR1 SGHNT and CDR2 YYREEE come from the germline V gene (reference sequence). V shed 5 bases and J shed 6 bases, with 16 bases lying between them. The CDR3 extends over 14 amino acids. The CDR3 nucleotides are TGTGCCAGCAGTCCTGGACTAGACAGGGATACGCAGTATTTT. This codes for CASSPGLDRDTQYF.

This rearrangement joins TRBV18 to TRBJ2-4, with D possibly matching TRBD1 (5 bases). The CDR3 runs to 13 residues. V lost 4 bases, J lost 1 base, and 5 bases lay in between. CDR1 and CDR2 from the germline V gene are KGHSH and LQKENI. CDR3 protein: CASSQGAKNIQYF. The CDR3 bases are TGTGCCAGCTCACAGGGGGCCAAAAACATTCAGTACTTC.

This chain connects TRBV30 to TRBJ1-4, with D possibly matching TRBD1 (5 bases). Trimming cost V 5 bases and J 7 bases, with 17 bases left between them. This CDR3 is built from 14 residues. Germline V lookup: CDR1 GTSNPN, CDR2 SVGIG (reference sequence). The CDR3 coding sequence is TGTGCCTGGGGAACTGACAGCAAGGTTGAAAAACTGTTTTTT. As protein: CAWGTDSKVEKLFF.

The chain carries TRBV28 and TRBJ1-5; D is unresolved. The V end was cut by 4 bases, the J end by 5 bases, with 15 bases between. CDR3 length: 15 residues. Germline-derived CDR1 and CDR2 are MDHEN and SYDVKM. CDR3 sequence reads: CASSSPGSGYQPQHF. The CDR3 coding sequence is TGTGCCAGCAGTTCCCCTGGGTCAGGCTATCAGCCCCAGCATTTT.

Points on this clone: Other DNA sequences in the same sample also yield this CDR3. The chain carries TRBV12-3 or TRBV12-4 and TRBJ1-1; maybe TRBD1 (6 bases). The CDR3 runs 13 residues. Trimming stripped 6 bases from V and 1 base from J, with 9 bases between. CDR3 in amino acids: CASSLQGNTEAFF. DNA of the CDR3: TGTGCCAGCAGCCTACAGGGGAACACTGAAGCTTTCTTT.

V and J are TRBV4-1 and TRBJ2-7; 10 nucleotides agree with TRBD2. Trimming removed 1 base from V and 3 bases from J; junction bases left unmatched: 3. The germline V gene has CDR1 MGHRA and CDR2 YSYEKL. This CDR3 is built from 15 residues. The CDR3 region is CASSQVLAGGYEQYF. CDR3 DNA: TGCGCCAGCAGCCAAGTTTTAGCGGGAGGCTACGAGCAGTACTTC.

The chain is built from TRBV18 and TRBJ2-3; the match to TRBD2 covers 7 bases. Trimming took 0 bases from V and 1 from J; bases not matched to a gene: 4. This CDR3 contains 16 residues. From germline, CDR1 is KGHSH and CDR2 LQKENI. The CDR3 region has the DNA TGTGCCAGCTCACCACCCCTAGCGGAGGGCACAGATACGCAGTATTTT. Translation gives CASSPPLAEGTDTQYF.

The genes are TRBV28 and TRBJ1-1, with D perhaps matching TRBD1 (6 bases). Trimming cost V 9 bases and J 2 bases, with 19 bases left between them. The CDR3 has 15 residues. CDR1 MDHEN and CDR2 SYDVKM come from the germline V gene. CDR3 sequence (DNA): TGTGCCAGTTCTGAAGGGGGGGGCTCTAACACTGAAGCTTTCTTT. As protein: CASSEGGGSNTEAFF.

The chain has TRBV4-3 and TRBJ2-3, with 7 bases matching TRBD2. CDR3 length equals 15 residues. The V segment lost 0 bases and the J segment 2 bases; nucleotides outside the gene matches: 2. Germline-derived CDR1 and CDR2 are LGHNA and YSLEER. The CDR3 DNA sequence: TGCGCCAGCAGCCAAGAGGGAGGGGCCACAGATACGCAGTATTTT. Protein product: CASSQEGGATDTQYF.

V gene TRBV7-2 combines with J gene TRBJ2-1; the match to TRBD2 covers 8 bases. Germline-derived CDR1 and CDR2 are SGHTA and FQGNSA. The CDR3 has 17 residues. With 2 bases clipped from V and 7 bases from J, the junction kept 13 bases outside the gene matches. The CDR3 coding sequence is TGTGCCAGCAGCTTATATGCCGGGAGGGCCACCCGGAATGAGCAGTTCTTC. This gives the protein CASSLYAGRATRNEQFF.

The rearrangement links TRBV28 to TRBJ1-3, with D possibly TRBD1 on 5 matching bases. The CDR3 runs to 13 residues. Trimming took 5 bases from V and 8 from J, leaving 13 bases between them. Germline loops: CDR1 MDHEN, CDR2 SYDVKM. CDR3 bases: TGTGCCAGCAGTATTGGGGGGAAGGACACCATATATTTT. It is translated as CASSIGGKDTIYF.

The chain combines TRBV19 with TRBJ2-5; a possible D gene is TRBD2 (6 bases). Germline V gives CDR1 LNHDA, CDR2 SQIVND (reference sequence). The CDR3 runs to 13 residues. The V gene lost 4 bases and the J gene lost 9 bases, with 15 bases spanning the gap. The CDR3 sequence: CASSTILATAQYF. The CDR3 DNA follows: TGTGCCAGTAGTACGATACTAGCAACGGCCCAGTACTTC.

V gene TRBV11-3 combines with J gene TRBJ2-3, with 10 bases matching TRBD2. The V segment lost 2 bases and the J segment 1 base; nucleotides outside the gene matches: 6. The CDR3 contains 17 residues. CDR1 is SGHNT and CDR2 is YENEEA in the germline V gene. CDR3 protein: CASSLLAGVGGTDTQYF. CDR3 coding DNA: TGTGCCAGCAGCTTACTAGCGGGAGTAGGGGGCACAGATACGCAGTATTTT. The entire variable domain, with the rest obtained from reference TRBV11-3 and TRBJ2-3, is as follows: EAGVVQSPRYKIIEKKQPVAFWCNPISGHNTLYWYLQNLGQGPELLIRYENEEAVDDSQLPKDRFSAERLKGVDSTLKIQPAELGDSAVYLCASSLLAGVGGTDTQYFGPGTRLTVL.

V gene TRBV28 combines with J gene TRBJ1-3, with D possibly matching TRBD1 (5 bases). Germline V gene data show CDR1 as MDHEN and CDR2 as SYDVKM. Trimming removed 7 bases from V and 0 bases from J, with 13 bases in between. This CDR3 is 15 amino acids long. The CDR3 nucleotides are TGTGCCAGCATCTCGGCTCAGGGCTCTGGAAACACCATATATTTT. As protein: CASISAQGSGNTIYF.

This clone was counted only a few times. V gene TRBV7-6 combines with J gene TRBJ2-7; 10 positions agree with TRBD2. Germline V gene data show CDR1 as SGHVS and CDR2 as FNYEAQ. The CDR3 runs to 15 residues. Germline trimming cut 2 bases from V and 7 bases from J; bases unmatched to any gene: 8. In DNA form, the CDR3 reads TGTGCCAGCAGCTTACAGCGGGAGGGCCTAGGGGAGCAGTACTTC. Protein sequence: CASSLQREGLGEQYF.

This clone was seen a few times. The chain employs TRBV7-2 and TRBJ2-7; 7 positions agree with TRBD1. The V segment lost 5 bases and the J segment 9 bases; nucleotides outside the gene matches: 7. The CDR3 is 12 residues long. Germline-derived CDR1 and CDR2 are SGHTA and FQGNSA. CDR3 bases: TGTGCCAGCAGCCCGGACAGGCCTTGGCAGTACTTC. It is translated as CASSPDRPWQYF.

This rearrangement joins TRBV9 to TRBJ2-2; 11 bases are a match to TRBD2. V lost 1 base and J lost 3; bases outside the gene matches: 8. The CDR3 totals 18 residues. The V gene's germline CDR1 is SGDLS and CDR2 YYNGEE. CDR3 residues: CASSVLPSSGRYTGELFF. The DNA of the CDR3 is TGTGCCAGCAGCGTACTCCCCTCTAGCGGGAGGTACACCGGGGAGCTGTTTTTT.